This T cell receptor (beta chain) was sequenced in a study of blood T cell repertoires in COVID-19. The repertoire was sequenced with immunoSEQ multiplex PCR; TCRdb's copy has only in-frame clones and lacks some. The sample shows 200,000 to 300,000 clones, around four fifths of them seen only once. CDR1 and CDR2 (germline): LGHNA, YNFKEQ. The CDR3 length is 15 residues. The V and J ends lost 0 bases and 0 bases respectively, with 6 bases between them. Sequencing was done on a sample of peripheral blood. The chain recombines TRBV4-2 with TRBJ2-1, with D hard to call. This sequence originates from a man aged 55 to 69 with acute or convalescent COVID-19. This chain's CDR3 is CASSQDGSSYNEQFF. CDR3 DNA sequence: TGTGCCAGCAGCCAAGACGGTAGCTCCTACAATGAGCAGTTCTTC.